The 27 T cell receptor beta chains below come from one sample, sequenced in a study of T cells in Graves' hyperthyroidism and ophthalmopathy. The investigators amplified TCR beta CDR3 regions from RNA transcripts. In the first-round RT-PCR of the TCR CDR3, the HTBI primer set was used. TCRdb re-analysed the multiplex PCR reads in MiXCR, keeping a single row per CDR3 protein. The sample yields approximately 560,000 distinct CDR3 sequences, approximately 14% seen once. The sample comprised blood. These receptors were taken from a woman in her twenties or thirties with Graves' hyperthyroidism.

This clonotype was counted only a few times. This chain connects TRBV28 to TRBJ2-1; a weak D match, TRBD1 (6 bases). Germline V gene lookup returns CDR1 MDHEN and CDR2 SYDVKM. V lost 6 bases and J 15 bases, leaving 15 bases between the germline ends. The CDR3 length is 11 residues. In DNA form, the CDR3 reads TGTGCCAGCAGCCCAGGACAGCCTGGGTTCTTC. It specifies CASSPGQPGFF.

This clonotype appeared many times. This rearrangement joins TRBV30 to TRBJ1-6; D might be TRBD1 (5 bases). Between the trimmed V and J ends, which lost 3 bases and 9 bases, there was a span of 9 bases. Germline V CDR1 and CDR2: GTSNPN, SVGIG (reference sequence). The CDR3 runs 12 residues. DNA of the CDR3: TGTGCCTGGAGGGAGACAGTTTCACCCCTCCACTTT. Amino acid sequence: CAWRETVSPLHF. Full variable domain (missing parts from reference TRBV30 and TRBJ1-6): SQTIHQWPATLVQPVGSPLSLECTVEGTSNPNLYWYRQAAGRGLQLLFYSVGIGQISSEVPQNLSASRPQDRQFILSSKKLLLSDSGFYLCAWRETVSPLHFGNGTRLTVT.

This clonotype was observed many times. The V call is TRBV5-1, the J call TRBJ2-7; 7 nucleotides match TRBD1. CDR1 is SGHRS, CDR2 YFSETQ, per germline. The CDR3 is 16 residues long. V shed 0 bases and J 3 bases; nucleotides not matched to a gene: 9. As DNA, the CDR3 is TGCGCCAGCAGCTTGGGAGCCGGGACAGAACTCTACGAGCAGTACTTC. Translating it yields CASSLGAGTELYEQYF.

This clonotype appeared many times. The V and J genes are TRBV5-1 and TRBJ1-2, with 7 bases that match TRBD1. Germline V gene sequence: CDR1 SGHRS, CDR2 YFSETQ. V gave up 0 bases and J gave up 8 bases; unmatched junction bases: 7. The CDR3 has 14 amino acids. CDR3 coding DNA: TGCGCCAGCAGCTTGGCAAGGGGGCGGGCCGGCTACACCTTC. Its protein product is CASSLARGRAGYTF.

V and J are TRBV30 and TRBJ2-2; D uncertain. Per the germline V gene, CDR1 is GTSNPN and CDR2 is SVGIG (reference sequence). The CDR3 length is 13 residues. The V end lost 1 base, the J end lost 6 bases, and 9 bases lay between the germline ends. The CDR3 DNA is TGTGCCTGGAGTGCACGAGAAGCCGGGGAGCTGTTTTTT. It translates to CAWSAREAGELFF.

This clonotype has more than one count but fewer than ten. A read error is possible here, since a much larger clone lies one base away. This chain connects TRBV7-3 to TRBJ1-1, with unresolved D. This CDR3 spans 13 amino acids. CDR1 and CDR2 from the germline V gene are SGHTA and FQGTGA. The CDR3 reads CANSLIRGTEAFF. CDR3 nucleotides: TGTGCCAACAGCTTAATACGAGGCACTGAAGCTTTCTTT.

This clonotype occurred a few times. The CDR3: CASTFGQGLGETQYF. The CDR3 coding sequence is TGTGCCAGCACCTTTGGACAGGGGTTAGGGGAGACCCAGTACTTC. The genes are TRBV12-3 or TRBV12-4 and TRBJ2-5; 9 bases are a match to TRBD1. V dropped 7 bases and J dropped 5; count of bases not matched to a gene: 11. The CDR3 totals 15 residues.

This clonotype was seen more than once but under ten times. This chain's CDR3 is CSARDIAGDYEQFF. CDR3 nucleotide sequence: TGCAGTGCTAGAGATATAGCGGGAGATTATGAGCAGTTCTTC. The chain employs TRBV20-1 and TRBJ2-1, with 9 positions matching TRBD2. There are 14 residues in the CDR3. Per germline, CDR1 DFQATT and CDR2 SNEGSKA (reference sequence). The J segment lost 8 bases and the V segment lost 0 bases, leaving 5 bases of the junction unmatched.

This clonotype was counted ten times or more. The V gene is TRBV28, the J gene TRBJ2-3; 9 bases match TRBD2. Germline trimming cut 5 bases from V and 2 bases from J; bases unmatched to any gene: 8. Germline CDR1 reads MDHEN; CDR2 reads SYDVKM. The length of the CDR3 is 16 residues. The DNA of the CDR3 is TGTGCCAGCAGTCCGAGGACTAGCGTACACACAGATACGCAGTATTTT. Translating it yields CASSPRTSVHTDTQYF.

This clonotype was seen many times. CDR3 amino acids: CASSLAPAGGREQFF. CDR3 coding DNA: TGTGCCAGCAGCTTAGCCCCAGCGGGAGGGCGTGAGCAGTTCTTC. The chain links TRBV7-9 to TRBJ2-1; the match to TRBD2 covers 10 bases. The trim removed 0 bases at V and 9 bases at J, leaving 5 bases unmatched. Germline V gene sequence: CDR1 SEHNR, CDR2 FQNEAQ (reference sequence). The CDR3 is 15 residues long.

The CDR3 loop is CASSPRRDPYEQYF. For the CDR3, the DNA is TGTGCCAGCTCACCCCGCAGGGATCCCTACGAGCAGTACTTC. The rearrangement links TRBV18 to TRBJ2-7; tentative D call: TRBD1 (5 bases). The germline CDR1 and CDR2 sequences are KGHSH and LQKENI. Trimming removed 3 bases at V and 2 bases at J, with 11 bases between. This CDR3 has 14 amino acids.

Turning to this clonotype: This clone may be a read error of a much larger clone one base away. The chain has TRBV20-1 and TRBJ2-7; tentative D call: TRBD1 (6 bases). The DNA matches TRBJ2-1 better at its end, which makes the J call doubtful. Germline-derived CDR1 and CDR2 are DFQATT and SNEGSKA (reference sequence). CDR3 length equals 13 residues. In DNA, the CDR3 is TGCAGTGCTATCCGGACAGCGCGCTACGAGCAGTTCTTC. This sequence encodes CSAIRTARYEQFF.

DNA for the CDR3: TGTGCCAGCAGCTTGACAAGAATAGCTATTACAGATACGCAGTATTTT. Translated: CASSLTRIAITDTQYF. The gene calls are TRBV7-8 and TRBJ2-3; unclear D gene. Trimming cost V 3 bases and J 3 bases, with 16 bases left between them. Germline V gene sequence: CDR1 SGHVS, CDR2 FQNEAQ. The CDR3 extends over 16 amino acids. Based on the CDR3 plus reference TRBV7-8 and TRBJ2-3, the full variable domain is GAGVSQSPRYKVAKRGQDVALRCDPISGHVSLFWYQQALGQGPEFLTYFQNEAQLDKSGLPSDRFFAERPEGSVSTLKIQRTQQEDSAVYLCASSLTRIAITDTQYFGPGTRLTVL.

This clonotype was seen at least ten times. V is TRBV20-1 and J is TRBJ2-5; 10 bases map to TRBD2. There are 15 residues in the CDR3. V shed 6 bases, J shed 4 bases, and the junction held 11 bases outside the gene matches. Looked up from germline, CDR1 is DFQATT and CDR2 is SNEGSKA (reference sequence). The CDR3 region is CSADLAGVGRETQYF. The CDR3 nucleotides read TGCAGTGCGGACCTAGCGGGAGTAGGCCGAGAGACCCAGTACTTC.

CDR3 in amino acids: CASSPYGTGYSNQPQHF. The CDR3 DNA sequence: TGTGCCAGCTCACCATACGGGACAGGTTATAGCAATCAGCCCCAGCATTTT. J is TRBJ1-5 and V is TRBV18; TRBD1 aligns across 8 bases. The V gene end was trimmed by 2 bases and the J gene end by 0 bases; junction bases not matched to a gene: 6. The CDR3 spans 17 residues. The germline CDR1 and CDR2 sequences are KGHSH and LQKENI.

This clonotype was detected a few times. The rearrangement joins TRBV6-6 to TRBJ1-6; D ambiguous. Trimming stripped 0 bases from V and 1 base from J, with 13 bases between. The germline gives CDR1 MNHNY, CDR2 SVGAGI (reference sequence). The CDR3 length is 18 residues. This CDR3 is CASSYSLPTTSYNSPLHF. CDR3 DNA: TGTGCCAGCAGTTACTCGTTACCCACGACGTCCTATAATTCACCCCTCCACTTT.

The DNA for the CDR3 is TGTGCCAGCAGTTCGTGGGACACCGGGGAGCTGTTTTTT. It is translated as CASSSWDTGELFF. V is TRBV13 and J is TRBJ2-2; D unclear. The CDR3 is 13 residues long. Germline CDR1 reads PRHDT; CDR2 reads FYEKMQ (reference sequence). With 6 bases removed from V and 3 bases from J, the gap between germline ends came to 8 bases.

This clonotype was counted many times. The gene calls are TRBV28 and TRBJ2-3; 10 nucleotides line up with TRBD1. Trimming removed 1 base from V and 1 base from J; junction bases left unmatched: 2. CDR1 and CDR2 from the germline V gene are MDHEN and SYDVKM. CDR3 length: 16 residues. The CDR3 loop reads CASSLSGQGGTDTQYF. The DNA for the CDR3 is TGTGCCAGCAGTTTATCCGGACAGGGGGGCACAGATACGCAGTATTTT.

This clonotype was counted many times. The gene calls are TRBV7-2 and TRBJ2-5; possibly TRBD2 for D (6 bases). Trimming removed 0 bases from V and 0 bases from J, with 11 bases in between. Germline lookup yields CDR1 SGHTA and CDR2 FQGNSA. This CDR3 is built from 16 residues. The CDR3 is CASSLAFGGYQETQYF. As DNA, the CDR3 is TGTGCCAGCAGCTTAGCCTTCGGGGGTTACCAAGAGACCCAGTACTTC. Together with reference TRBV7-2 and TRBJ2-5, the CDR3 gives the full variable domain: GAGVSQSPSNKVTEKGKDVELRCDPISGHTALYWYRQSLGQGLEFLIYFQGNSAPDKSGLPSDRFSAERTGGSVSTLTIQRTQQEDSAVYLCASSLAFGGYQETQYFGPGTRLLVL.

This clonotype was detected many times. The chain links TRBV6-2 or TRBV6-3 to TRBJ2-5; 7 nucleotides agree with TRBD1. This CDR3 is 15 amino acids long. Germline assignment: CDR1 MNHEY and CDR2 SVGEGT. The ends lost 1 base at V and 5 bases at J; junction bases unmatched: 7. CDR3 protein: CASSYYDRDGETQYF. CDR3 bases: TGTGCCAGCAGTTACTACGACAGGGATGGCGAGACCCAGTACTTC.

This clonotype was seen a handful of times. The rearrangement joins TRBV19 to TRBJ2-1; weak D call: TRBD2 (7 bases). V was clipped by 10 bases and J by 6 bases, with 19 bases between them. CDR3 length: 14 residues. Germline CDR1 LNHDA, CDR2 SQIVND (reference sequence). DNA of the CDR3: TGTGCCACGGGGGGCGGGAGCTGGTCCAATGAGCAGTTCTTC. This encodes CATGGGSWSNEQFF.

This clonotype was observed many times. V is TRBV7-9 and J is TRBJ2-5, with TRBD2 identical over 7 bases. The CDR3 is made up of 16 amino acids. Germline V CDR1 and CDR2: SEHNR, FQNEAQ (reference sequence). The trim removed 5 bases at V and 3 bases at J, leaving 12 bases unmatched. This chain's CDR3 is CASSPPGLAGEETQYF. For the CDR3, the DNA is TGTGCCAGCAGCCCCCCAGGGCTGGCGGGGGAAGAGACCCAGTACTTC.

This clonotype was counted many times. The V call is TRBV5-1, the J call TRBJ2-7; D possibly corresponds to TRBD2 (5 bases). V dropped 0 bases and J dropped 7 bases, with 14 bases sitting between them. CDR3 length equals 14 residues. Looked up from germline, CDR1 is SGHRS and CDR2 is YFSETQ. The CDR3 DNA is TGCGCCAGCAGCTTGGACGGCGGGCTTTTAGAGCAGTACTTC. Protein: CASSLDGGLLEQYF. The full variable domain, in which reference TRBV5-1 and TRBJ2-7 provide the parts outside the CDR3, is KAGVTQTPRYLIKTRGQQVTLSCSPISGHRSVSWYQQTPGQGLQFLFEYFSETQRNKGNFPGRFSGRQFSNSRSEMNVSTLELGDSALYLCASSLDGGLLEQYFGPGTRLTVT.

CDR3 DNA sequence: TGTGCCAGCACCCCCCGCGGGTATAATTCACCCCTCCACTTT. Amino acid sequence: CASTPRGYNSPLHF. This rearrangement joins TRBV7-9 to TRBJ1-6; D not certain. The germline V gene encodes CDR1 SEHNR and CDR2 FQNEAQ (reference sequence). Trimming shortened V by 7 bases and J by 4 bases, and 11 bases separated the two germline ends. The CDR3 covers 14 residues.

This clonotype was observed at least ten times. V gene TRBV7-3 combines with J gene TRBJ2-3; the match to TRBD2 covers 12 bases. Trimming at V came to 2 bases and at J to 5 bases, leaving 2 bases not matched to a gene. Germline V gene lookup returns CDR1 SGHTA and CDR2 FQGTGA. The CDR3 totals 15 residues. The CDR3, as DNA: TGTGCCAGCAGCTTAGGGACTAGCGGGTTAGATACGCAGTATTTT. Its translation: CASSLGTSGLDTQYF.

This clonotype was found many times. V gene TRBV10-3 combines with J gene TRBJ1-1, with D uncertain. The CDR3 runs 13 residues. Per germline, CDR1 ENHRY and CDR2 SYGVKD. Trimming removed 4 bases at V and 0 bases at J, with 6 bases between. The CDR3, as DNA: TGTGCCATCAGTGTAAGGTTGAACACTGAAGCTTTCTTT. This sequence encodes CAISVRLNTEAFF.

V and J are TRBV27 and TRBJ2-5; perhaps TRBD1 as D (6 bases). V was pared by 5 bases and J by 4 bases, with 11 bases between. Germline CDR1 is MNHEY and CDR2 is SMNVEV (reference sequence). The CDR3 covers 13 residues. CDR3 DNA sequence: TGTGCCAGCAGTCCTGCCAGGGGAGAGACCCAGTACTTC. Amino acid sequence: CASSPARGETQYF.